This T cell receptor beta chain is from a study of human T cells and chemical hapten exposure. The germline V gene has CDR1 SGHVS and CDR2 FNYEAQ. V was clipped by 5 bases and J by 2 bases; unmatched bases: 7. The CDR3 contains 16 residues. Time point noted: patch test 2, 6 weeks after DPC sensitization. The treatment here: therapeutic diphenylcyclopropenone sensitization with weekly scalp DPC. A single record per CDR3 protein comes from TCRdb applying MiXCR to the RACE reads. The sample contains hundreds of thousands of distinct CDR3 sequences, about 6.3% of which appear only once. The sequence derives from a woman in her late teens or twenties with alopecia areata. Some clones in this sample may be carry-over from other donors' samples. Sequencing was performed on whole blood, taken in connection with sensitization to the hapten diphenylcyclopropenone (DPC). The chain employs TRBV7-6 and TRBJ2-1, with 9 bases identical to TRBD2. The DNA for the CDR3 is TGTGCCAGCAGCCCTGGCCTAGCGGGGACCTACAATGAGCAGTTCTTC. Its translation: CASSPGLAGTYNEQFF.